This T cell receptor (beta chain) was sequenced in a study of T cell repertoires in cytomegalovirus infection. For this clonotype: What it recognizes is unknown.

V dropped 5 bases and J dropped 7 bases, with 11 bases sitting between them. The CDR3 has 12 amino acids. Each CDR3 protein is one row after TCRdb ran MiXCR on the reads. The profile shows roughly 990,000 distinct CDR3 sequences, 30% to 40% of them singletons. V is TRBV12-3 or TRBV12-4 and J is TRBJ1-1; D is unclear. This receptor was identified in a human donor in good health (CMV status not recorded). Some clones in this sample may be carry-over from other donors' samples. This sample comprised cultured CD8+ T cells from PBMCs, obtained from culture after CMV antigen stimulation. CDR3 amino acids: CASSLAPIEAFF. CDR3 nucleotide sequence: TGTGCCAGCAGTCTCGCACCGATTGAAGCTTTCTTT.